These 27 T cell receptor beta chains share one sample of origin, sequenced in a study of human T cells and chemical hapten exposure. TCRdb itself ran the RACE reads through MiXCR, one entry per CDR3 protein. The sample gives about 270,000 distinct CDR3 sequences, approximately 7.5% of which show up once; more than 1% is in the top ten. As to time point: pre-sensitization, week 0. The treatment was: therapeutic diphenylcyclopropenone sensitization with weekly scalp DPC. The sample consisted of whole blood, taken in connection with sensitization to the hapten diphenylcyclopropenone (DPC). These receptors were taken from a man aged 18-30 years with alopecia areata. Some clones in this sample may be carry-over from other donors' samples.

The table lists this clonotype with a few counts. The chain links TRBV6-2 or TRBV6-3 to TRBJ1-1, with a weak D call TRBD1 (5 bases). The CDR3 has 15 residues. The germline V gene has CDR1 MNHEY and CDR2 SVGEGT. V was shortened by 2 bases and J by 1 base, with 11 bases between the two germline ends. CDR3 bases: TGTGCCAGCAGTTACGGGGGTCGCAGGAACACTGAAGCTTTCTTT. It encodes CASSYGGRRNTEAFF.

V and J are TRBV29-1 and TRBJ1-1; D not certain. Germline CDR1 and CDR2: SQVTM and ANQGSEA. CDR3 length: 12 residues. Trimming pared 1 base from V and 4 bases from J, leaving 7 bases between. The CDR3 here is CSVEGGGTEAFF. In DNA, the CDR3 is TGCAGCGTTGAAGGGGGTGGCACTGAAGCTTTCTTT.

This clonotype was seen a few times. This chain connects TRBV4-1 to TRBJ2-1; no clear D. The V gene lost 1 base and the J gene lost 6 bases, with 4 bases spanning the gap. The CDR3 contains 12 residues. Germline V lookup: CDR1 MGHRA, CDR2 YSYEKL. CDR3 amino acids: CASSQVPNEQFF. The CDR3 DNA is TGCGCCAGCAGCCAAGTCCCCAATGAGCAGTTCTTC.

This clonotype was detected a few times. This chain uses TRBV11-2 with TRBJ2-1, with D possibly called TRBD1 or TRBD2 (5 bases each). Deletions cut 5 bases from V and 5 bases from J, with 10 bases between. Germline CDR1 reads SGHAT; CDR2 reads FQNNGV. The CDR3 runs 13 residues. As DNA, the CDR3 is TGTGCCAGCAGCCAGGGAGACAACAATGAGCAGTTCTTC. The encoded protein is CASSQGDNNEQFF.

Here the CDR3 reads CSAGLPPDNEQFF. CDR3 in DNA: TGCAGCGCGGGACTCCCGCCGGACAATGAGCAGTTCTTC. The chain employs TRBV29-1 and TRBJ2-1; the D gene is possibly TRBD2 (6 bases). The ends were cut back, 7 bases at V and 5 bases at J, with 15 bases in the middle. This CDR3 spans 13 amino acids. Germline CDR1 SQVTM, CDR2 ANQGSEA.

This clonotype was recorded a few times. The chain is built from TRBV2 and TRBJ2-7; the match to TRBD1 covers 9 bases. The CDR3 covers 14 residues. Trimming removed 6 bases from V and 8 bases from J; junction bases left unmatched: 11. Germline CDR1 reads SNHLY; CDR2 reads FYNNEI. DNA of the CDR3: TGTGCCAGCAGAGTGTCAACCGGACAGGGGAAGCAGTACGTC. Translated: CASRVSTGQGKQYV.

The chain uses TRBV19 and TRBJ2-7; maybe TRBD1 (6 bases). Deletions cut 11 bases from V and 3 bases from J, with 17 bases between. The germline CDR1 and CDR2 sequences are LNHDA and SQIVND (reference sequence). The CDR3 consists of 13 residues. The CDR3 region is CASCWQGLYEQYV. The CDR3 region has the DNA TGTGCCTCTTGCTGGCAGGGGCTCTACGAGCAGTACGTC.

The rearrangement joins TRBV6-5 to TRBJ1-6; no reliable D call. This CDR3 has 16 residues. The germline V and J ends were trimmed by 0 bases and 10 bases, with 16 bases remaining between them. Germline lookup yields CDR1 MNHEY and CDR2 SVGAGI. CDR3 nucleotides: TGTGCCAGCAGTTACTCGACGACGAGGGTCGCGTCACCCCTCCACTTT. Protein sequence: CASSYSTTRVASPLHF.

This clonotype turned up a few times. This sequence joins TRBV12-3 or TRBV12-4 and TRBJ2-5; D ambiguous. This CDR3 has 15 residues. Trimming pared 2 bases from V and 1 base from J, leaving 11 bases between. The CDR3 sequence is CASSLRLTIQETQYF. As DNA, the CDR3 is TGTGCCAGCAGTTTAAGGCTAACCATCCAAGAGACCCAGTACTTC.

Regarding this clonotype: One base away lies a much larger clone, so this may be a sequencing read error. The rearrangement uses TRBV2 and TRBJ2-4; D perhaps matches TRBD1 (5 bases). Germline V CDR1 and CDR2: SNHLY, FYNNEI. The CDR3 has 17 amino acids. The CDR3 loop is CVSNEVGQGETKNIQYF. The CDR3 nucleotides read TGTGTCAGCAATGAAGTAGGGCAGGGCGAGACCAAAAACATTCAGTACTTC.

The sample holds a few counts of this clonotype. The rearrangement uses TRBV27 and TRBJ1-1, with 7 bases aligning to TRBD1. Germline loops: CDR1 MNHEY, CDR2 SMNVEV (reference sequence). Trimming at V came to 3 bases and at J to 5 bases, leaving 6 bases not matched to a gene. The CDR3 extends over 14 amino acids. The CDR3 spells CASSFIGGSTEAFF. As DNA, the CDR3 is TGTGCCAGCAGTTTTATAGGGGGCTCAACTGAAGCTTTCTTT.

V gene TRBV6-1 combines with J gene TRBJ2-5, with D maybe TRBD1 (5 bases). CDR1 and CDR2 (germline): MNHNS, SASEGT. Trimming stripped 2 bases from V and 3 bases from J, with 10 bases between. This CDR3 comprises 14 residues. CDR3 nucleotide sequence: TGTGCCAGCAGTGAAATAGGCAGGGAAGAGACCCAGTACTTC. Its protein product is CASSEIGREETQYF.

The J gene is TRBJ2-7, the V gene TRBV6-2 or TRBV6-3, with D perhaps matching TRBD2 (5 bases). The CDR3 has 13 amino acids. Per germline, CDR1 MNHEY and CDR2 SVGEGT. CDR3 bases: TGTACCAGCACCGCGGACTCTAGCCGTAAGCAGTACGTC. Translated: CTSTADSSRKQYV.

This clonotype was counted ten times or more. CDR3 bases: TGTGCCAGCAGCTTGCCGGCGGGGACTATGGATGGCTACACCTTC. It is translated as CASSLPAGTMDGYTF. This sequence joins TRBV5-6 and TRBJ1-2; weak D call: TRBD1 (5 bases). Germline V gives CDR1 SGHDT, CDR2 YYEEEE. This CDR3 contains 15 residues. Between the trimmed V and J ends, which lost 1 base and 6 bases, there was a span of 16 bases.

This clonotype was detected a few times. V and J are TRBV6-1 and TRBJ1-2, with a tentative D call TRBD1 (6 bases). Germline loops: CDR1 MNHNS, CDR2 SASEGT. The CDR3 has 17 amino acids. The ends were cut back, 2 bases at V and 7 bases at J, with 23 bases in the middle. The CDR3 loop is CASSEFSHGTGPIGYTF. The CDR3, as DNA: TGTGCCAGCAGTGAATTCAGTCATGGAACAGGGCCGATTGGCTACACCTTC.

V is TRBV11-1 and J is TRBJ1-1; TRBD1 matches 8 bases. V dropped 5 bases and J dropped 5; count of bases not matched to a gene: 10. There are 15 residues in the CDR3. Germline V gene sequence: CDR1 SGHAT, CDR2 FQDESV (reference sequence). This chain's CDR3 is CASSKDREDMTEAFF. In DNA form, the CDR3 reads TGTGCCAGCAGCAAGGACAGGGAAGATATGACTGAAGCTTTCTTT.

The rearrangement uses TRBV7-8 and TRBJ2-3; D is unresolved. In germline, CDR1 is SGHVS, CDR2 FQNEAQ. The CDR3 sequence is 14 residues long. Deletions cut 5 bases from V and 0 bases from J, with 9 bases between. This CDR3 is CASSPLVSTDTQYF. The DNA of the CDR3 is TGTGCCAGCAGCCCACTTGTAAGCACAGATACGCAGTATTTT.

The CDR3 DNA sequence: TGTGCTAGTGGTTCGCAAGATACGCAGTATTTT. It yields the protein CASGSQDTQYF. This chain links TRBV12-5 with TRBJ2-3; D is unresolved. The CDR3 consists of 11 residues. Germline V lookup: CDR1 LGHNT, CDR2 FRNRAP. V was cut by 4 bases and J by 5 bases, with 4 bases left in between.

This rearrangement joins TRBV11-2 to TRBJ1-2; tentatively, D is TRBD1 (5 bases). Per the germline V gene, CDR1 is SGHAT and CDR2 is FQNNGV. CDR3 length: 13 residues. Trimming took off 5 bases at V and 2 bases at J, with 9 bases between the two ends. The CDR3 DNA reads TGTGCCAGCAGCCCCTGGGGGAACTATGGCTACACCTTC. Its translation: CASSPWGNYGYTF.

The chain joins TRBV12-3 or TRBV12-4 to TRBJ2-1; D might be TRBD2 (6 bases). V was shortened by 6 bases and J by 6 bases, with 12 bases between the two germline ends. The CDR3 spans 13 residues. CDR3 protein: CASRTYGSNEQFF. CDR3 bases: TGTGCCAGCAGGACTTACGGGAGCAATGAGCAGTTCTTC.

Only a few counts were recorded for this clonotype. The V gene is TRBV4-3, the J gene TRBJ2-1, with 8 bases aligning to TRBD1. The ends lost 1 base at V and 8 bases at J; junction bases unmatched: 13. Germline V lookup: CDR1 LGHNA, CDR2 YSLEER. This CDR3 contains 17 residues. The chain's CDR3 is CASSQASGQGARDEQFF. CDR3 DNA: TGCGCCAGCAGCCAAGCCTCAGGGCAGGGGGCTAGGGATGAGCAGTTCTTC.

The J gene is TRBJ1-1, the V gene TRBV3-1; perhaps TRBD1 as D (6 bases). The V gene lost 0 bases and the J gene lost 7 bases, with 12 bases spanning the gap. This CDR3 has 14 amino acids. Germline assignment: CDR1 LGHDT and CDR2 YNNKEL (reference sequence). The CDR3 DNA follows: TGTGCCAGCAGCCAAGATACGGGACACCTTGAAGCTTTCTTT. Residues: CASSQDTGHLEAFF.

This clonotype was picked up many times. This chain joins TRBV25-1 and TRBJ2-1; D perhaps matches TRBD1 (6 bases). V lost 5 bases and J 4 bases, leaving 12 bases between the germline ends. The CDR3 loop spans 14 amino acids. CDR1 and CDR2 from the germline V gene are MGHDK and SYGVNS. CDR3 DNA: TGTGCCAGCAGTTGGGGGCTCGGGTACAATGAGCAGTTCTTC. It is translated as CASSWGLGYNEQFF.

This clonotype was picked up many times. The V and J genes are TRBV28 and TRBJ1-4; D gene ambiguous. The germline CDR1 and CDR2 sequences are MDHEN and SYDVKM. V was cut by 3 bases and J by 4 bases, with 18 bases left in between. The CDR3 is 17 amino acids. This CDR3 is CASSFFSTTQDNEKLFF. The DNA of the CDR3 is TGTGCCAGCAGTTTCTTTTCGACAACGCAGGATAATGAAAAACTGTTTTTT.

This clonotype was seen at least ten times. The rearrangement joins TRBV28 to TRBJ1-6; D gene uncertain. CDR3 length: 13 residues. Germline V gene lookup returns CDR1 MDHEN and CDR2 SYDVKM. Trimming took 2 bases from V and 9 from J, leaving 8 bases between them. The CDR3 DNA reads TGTGCCAGCAGTTTAAAGCCCAGTTCACCCCTCCACTTT. Its protein is CASSLKPSSPLHF.

This clonotype showed up just a few times. The chain employs TRBV7-9 and TRBJ2-4, with TRBD1 matching over 7 bases. Germline trimming cut 3 bases from V and 0 bases from J; bases unmatched to any gene: 14. The CDR3 consists of 19 residues. Per germline, CDR1 SEHNR and CDR2 FQNEAQ (reference sequence). This CDR3 is CASSFLNDPGQKAKNIQYF. As DNA, the CDR3 is TGTGCCAGCAGCTTCCTGAATGATCCGGGACAGAAAGCCAAAAACATTCAGTACTTC.

This chain connects TRBV9 to TRBJ2-3; 8 positions match TRBD1. Germline CDR1 reads SGDLS; CDR2 reads YYNGEE. The J segment lost 3 bases and the V segment lost 4 bases, leaving 10 bases of the junction unmatched. The CDR3 runs to 16 residues. This CDR3 is CASSTQRTGLTDTQYF. The CDR3 DNA reads TGTGCCAGCAGCACCCAACGGACAGGGTTGACAGATACGCAGTATTTT.